This paragraph reports one TCR beta chain. The antigen is undetermined. J gave up 4 bases and V 6 bases, and 4 bases lay outside the gene matches. Looked up from germline, CDR1 is WSHSY and CDR2 is SAAADI. The CDR3 consists of 13 residues. These data come from a study of STAT3 mutations in large granular lymphocyte leukemia. About the study: Among longitudinally sequenced T-LGLL patients, roughly half had canonical activating STAT3 mutations detected. The study's findings and limits: Treatment regimens differed across patients between samplings. In T-cell large granular lymphocyte leukemia, about half of patients showed multiple immunodominant subclonotypes.

Here immunoSEQ multiplex PCR was the method, and the copy in TCRdb shows in-frame clones only, minus some. Among roughly 46,000 clones listed, around 80% were seen once. Sequenced material: PBMCs. This receptor was obtained from a human donor with T large granular lymphocyte leukemia. Some clones in this sample may be carry-over from other donors' samples. The chain employs TRBV10-2 and TRBJ1-2; 8 bases are a match to TRBD1. CDR3 protein: CASSAGGGYGYTF. CDR3 nucleotides: TGCGCCAGCAGCGCAGGGGGCGGCTATGGCTACACCTTC.